The 26 T cell receptor beta chains given below trace back to one sample, sequenced in a study of metastatic and nonmetastatic thyroid tumors. Thyroid surgery took place with no prior treatment in any patient. MiXCR was used by TCRdb to re-call the PCR reads. Among approximately 35,000 clones listed, less than 14% were seen once. Specimen: blood. Every receptor here comes from a female donor with papillary thyroid cancer or a benign thyroid nodule (not recorded which). Some clones in this sample may be carry-over from other donors' samples.

This clone showed up many times. The J gene is TRBJ2-7, the V gene TRBV28; 8 nucleotides agree with TRBD2. V lost 2 bases and J lost 0; bases outside the gene matches: 6. The CDR3 loop spans 16 amino acids. Per the germline V gene, CDR1 is MDHEN and CDR2 is SYDVKM. CDR3: CASSLTAGGLSYEQYF. For the CDR3, the DNA is TGTGCCAGCAGTTTAACGGCGGGAGGCCTCTCCTACGAGCAGTACTTC.

This clone was observed at least ten times. A much larger clone is a single base away; this may be a read error. The chain employs TRBV18 and TRBJ2-1, with TRBD1 identical over 9 bases. Germline CDR1 and CDR2: KGHSH and LQKENI. This CDR3 contains 15 residues. As DNA, the CDR3 is TGTACCAGCTCACAACCGGGACAGGGAGGCGCTGAGCAGTTCTTC. Translation gives CTSSQPGQGGAEQFF.

This clone was counted many times. V usage is TRBV25-1 and J usage is TRBJ1-1, with 7 bases identical to TRBD1. This CDR3 spans 13 amino acids. Germline CDR1 is MGHDK and CDR2 is SYGVNS. V trimming: 8 bases; J trimming: 4 bases; junction bases outside the gene matches: 7. In DNA form, the CDR3 reads TGTGCCAGCTGTTTGACAGGGACCACTGAAGCTTTCTTT. Protein product: CASCLTGTTEAFF.

This clone was detected a few times. The chain uses TRBV6-1 and TRBJ2-3; 7 bases map to TRBD1. The germline CDR1 and CDR2 sequences are MNHNS and SASEGT. The CDR3 sequence is 15 residues long. V shed 5 bases, J shed 2 bases, and the junction held 7 bases outside the gene matches. The CDR3 here is CASSQPGQPTDTQYF. The CDR3 DNA reads as TGTGCCAGCAGTCAGCCGGGACAGCCCACAGATACGCAGTATTTT.

This clone came up many times. The rearrangement joins TRBV7-9 to TRBJ1-6, with D tentatively TRBD1 (5 bases). Germline CDR1 and CDR2: SEHNR and FQNEAQ (reference sequence). This CDR3 region has 15 residues. V was pared by 0 bases and J by 11 bases, with 14 bases between. The CDR3 sequence is CASSLASGGSTPLHF. The CDR3 DNA reads TGTGCCAGCAGCTTAGCGAGCGGGGGTTCGACACCCCTCCACTTT.

This chain uses TRBV6-5 with TRBJ2-3, with unresolved D. This CDR3 is 17 amino acids long. V was cut by 6 bases and J by 3 bases, with 22 bases left in between. CDR1 is MNHEY and CDR2 is SVGAGI in the germline V gene. DNA of the CDR3: TGTGCCAGCAGGCCCGGCGTCGCGGAAACGGAGACAGATACGCAGTATTTT. Its protein is CASRPGVAETETDTQYF.

This clone was picked up many times. The CDR3 here is CAIRPAGRDFNYGYTF. In nucleotides, the CDR3 is TGTGCCATCAGGCCGGCGGGCAGGGACTTTAACTATGGCTACACCTTC. The genes are TRBV10-3 and TRBJ1-2, with D possibly matching TRBD1 (5 bases). CDR3 size: 16 residues. CDR1 is ENHRY and CDR2 is SYGVKD in the germline V gene. Trimming stripped 6 bases from V and 1 base from J, with 18 bases between.

This clone came up many times. The DNA of the CDR3 is TGCAGTGCTCATGGCGGCGGAAGGACCGACGAGCAGTACTTC. Translation: CSAHGGGRTDEQYF. The rearrangement uses TRBV20-1 and TRBJ2-7; D is unclear. V gave up 5 bases and J gave up 5 bases, with 19 bases separating them. The CDR3 length is 14 residues. Germline V gives CDR1 DFQATT, CDR2 SNEGSKA (reference sequence).

This clone was detected a few times. The chain's CDR3 is CASSKAGAVGRSEQYF. Here the CDR3 DNA reads TGTGCCAGCAGCAAGGCTGGCGCGGTAGGGAGGTCCGAGCAGTACTTC. This chain links TRBV7-8 with TRBJ2-7; weak D call: TRBD2 (6 bases). Deletions cut 5 bases from V and 6 bases from J, with 23 bases between. This CDR3 spans 16 amino acids. Looked up from germline, CDR1 is SGHVS and CDR2 is FQNEAQ. The full variable domain, its missing parts supplied by reference TRBV7-8 and TRBJ2-7, is GAGVSQSPRYKVAKRGQDVALRCDPISGHVSLFWYQQALGQGPEFLTYFQNEAQLDKSGLPSDRFFAERPEGSVSTLKIQRTQQEDSAVYLCASSKAGAVGRSEQYFGPGTRLTVT.

This clone was counted many times. This rearrangement joins TRBV6-2 or TRBV6-3 to TRBJ1-5, with 10 nucleotides matching TRBD1. This CDR3 contains 15 residues. Germline CDR1 is MNHEY and CDR2 is SVGEGT. The V segment lost 6 bases and the J segment 4 bases; nucleotides outside the gene matches: 6. The CDR3 loop is CASRSGTGVNQPQHF. CDR3 bases: TGTGCCAGCAGATCCGGGACAGGGGTTAATCAGCCCCAGCATTTT.

The chain joins TRBV11-2 to TRBJ1-3, with no clear D. The germline CDR1 and CDR2 sequences are SGHAT and FQNNGV. The CDR3 sequence is 15 residues long. Between the trimmed V and J ends, which lost 5 bases and 0 bases, there was a span of 11 bases. As DNA, the CDR3 is TGTGCCAGCAGCGAGGACGGGAACTCTGGAAACACCATATATTTT. Translation: CASSEDGNSGNTIYF. The complete variable domain, with remaining parts taken from reference TRBV11-2 and TRBJ1-3, reads EAGVAQSPRYKIIEKRQSVAFWCNPISGHATLYWYQQILGQGPKLLIQFQNNGVVDDSQLPKDRFSAERLKGVDSTLKIQPAKLEDSAVYLCASSEDGNSGNTIYFGEGSWLTVV.

This clone was seen at least ten times. This chain links TRBV28 with TRBJ2-7; 8 bases fit TRBD2. Germline CDR1 and CDR2: MDHEN and SYDVKM. This CDR3 has 13 residues. The CDR3 DNA reads as TGTATAGTAGCGGGATACAACTCCTACGAGCAGTACTTC. Encoded protein: CIVAGYNSYEQYF.

This clone was recorded at least ten times. The rearrangement uses TRBV2 and TRBJ1-5; no clear D gene. V lost 4 bases to trimming and J lost 9 bases, with 16 bases between them. The germline V gene has CDR1 SNHLY and CDR2 FYNNEI. The CDR3 spans 14 residues. DNA for the CDR3: TGTGCCAGCAGTGTACAGCGCCTTGATGGGCCCCAGCATTTT. This translates into CASSVQRLDGPQHF.

This clone is labeled medium-sized. V usage is TRBV6-1 and J usage is TRBJ1-3; a possible D gene is TRBD1 (5 bases). The CDR3 consists of 15 residues. V lost 5 bases to trimming and J lost 3 bases, with 14 bases between them. CDR1 MNHNS and CDR2 SASEGT come from the germline V gene. CDR3 sequence: CASSSGIRVGNTIYF. The DNA of the CDR3 is TGTGCCAGCAGTTCAGGGATCAGGGTTGGAAACACCATATATTTT.

This clone was counted ten times or more. The V gene is TRBV14, the J gene TRBJ1-2; a possible D gene is TRBD1 (6 bases). CDR3 size: 13 residues. Germline-derived CDR1 and CDR2 are SGHDN and FVKESK. The V end lost 5 bases, the J end lost 8 bases, and 15 bases lay between the germline ends. In DNA form, the CDR3 reads TGTGCCAGCAGCTCTGGGACATCCATCGGCTACACCTTC. The encoded protein is CASSSGTSIGYTF. Full variable domain (rest looked up from reference TRBV14 and TRBJ1-2): EAGVTQFPSHSVIEKGQTVTLRCDPISGHDNLYWYRRVMGKEIKFLLHFVKESKQDESGMPNNRFLAERTGGTYSTLKVQPAELEDSGVYFCASSSGTSIGYTFGSGTRLTVV.

In its sample, this clone was seen many times. V and J are TRBV24-1 and TRBJ2-1; no clear D. This CDR3 comprises 12 residues. Germline lookup yields CDR1 KGHDR and CDR2 SFDVKD. Between the trimmed V and J ends, which lost 2 bases and 8 bases, there was a span of 6 bases. The CDR3, as DNA: TGTGCCACCAGTGATTCGGGCTATGAGCAGTTCTTC. It yields the protein CATSDSGYEQFF.

The rearrangement links TRBV30 to TRBJ1-2; weak D call: TRBD1 (5 bases). Per germline, CDR1 GTSNPN and CDR2 SVGIG (reference sequence). Trimming took 4 bases from V and 7 from J, leaving 34 bases between them. There are 19 residues in the CDR3. CDR3 nucleotides: TGTGCCTGGATTAAACCCGGGACTAGCGGGAGCTTAAGCGTGGGTGGCTACACCTTC. Translating it yields CAWIKPGTSGSLSVGGYTF.

This clone has at least ten counts. The rearrangement joins TRBV27 to TRBJ1-2; perhaps TRBD1 as D (6 bases). With 6 bases removed from V and 0 bases from J, the gap between germline ends came to 20 bases. In germline, CDR1 is MNHEY, CDR2 SMNVEV (reference sequence). CDR3 length: 17 residues. The chain's CDR3 is CASRTDYPRGPNYGYTF. The CDR3 DNA follows: TGTGCCAGCAGGACCGACTACCCCCGGGGGCCTAACTATGGCTACACCTTC.

This clone has at least ten counts. The V gene is TRBV12-3 or TRBV12-4, the J gene TRBJ1-1, with TRBD1 identical over 7 bases. V lost 7 bases and J lost 4; bases outside the gene matches: 3. The CDR3 runs 12 residues. In DNA form, the CDR3 reads TGTGCCAGCACCTACAGGGGCACTGAAGCTTTCTTT. Protein: CASTYRGTEAFF.

The CDR3 sequence is CASSRTGPSPANYGYTF. The CDR3 DNA reads TGTGCCAGCAGCCGGACAGGTCCCTCCCCCGCGAACTATGGCTACACCTTC. The chain employs TRBV11-2 and TRBJ1-2; 7 bases are shared with TRBD1. CDR3 length: 17 amino acids. CDR1 and CDR2 (germline): SGHAT, FQNNGV. V was clipped by 5 bases and J by 2 bases; unmatched bases: 14.

The V and J genes are TRBV5-1 and TRBJ2-2; D may correspond to TRBD1 or TRBD2 (6 bases each). The CDR3 consists of 15 residues. V gave up 2 bases and J gave up 2 bases, with 10 bases separating them. Germline V gives CDR1 SGHRS, CDR2 YFSETQ. CDR3 protein: CASSFRGPNTGELFF. The CDR3 coding sequence is TGCGCCAGCAGCTTTCGGGGGCCTAACACCGGGGAGCTGTTTTTT. The full variable domain, with the rest looked up from reference TRBV5-1 and TRBJ2-2, is KAGVTQTPRYLIKTRGQQVTLSCSPISGHRSVSWYQQTPGQGLQFLFEYFSETQRNKGNFPGRFSGRQFSNSRSEMNVSTLELGDSALYLCASSFRGPNTGELFFGEGSRLTVL.

In this sample, this clone turned up many times. The chain has TRBV5-4 and TRBJ2-2; TRBD2 is a possible D gene (7 bases). The CDR3 length is 16 residues. Germline V gene sequence: CDR1 SGHNT, CDR2 YYREEE (reference sequence). V lost 1 base and J lost 7, with 17 bases in between. CDR3 protein: CASSLWPGGSDGELFF. CDR3 nucleotides: TGTGCCAGCAGCTTGTGGCCGGGGGGCTCGGACGGGGAGCTGTTTTTT. The variable domain in full, completed from reference TRBV5-4 and TRBJ2-2, reads ETGVTQSPTHLIKTRGQQVTLRCSSQSGHNTVSWYQQALGQGPQFIFQYYREEENGRGNFPPRFSGLQFPNYSSELNVNALELDDSALYLCASSLWPGGSDGELFFGEGSRLTVL.

This clone was seen many times. This chain connects TRBV11-1 to TRBJ2-1, with 11 bases identical to TRBD2. The CDR3 length is 16 residues. V lost 1 base to trimming and J lost 7 bases; unmatched junction nucleotides: 6. Germline assignment: CDR1 SGHAT and CDR2 FQDESV (reference sequence). The CDR3: CASSLGASGRWNEQFF. The CDR3, as DNA: TGTGCCAGCAGCTTAGGCGCTAGCGGGAGGTGGAATGAGCAGTTCTTC. Full variable domain (missing parts from reference TRBV11-1 and TRBJ2-1): EAEVAQSPRYKITEKSQAVAFWCDPISGHATLYWYRQILGQGPELLVQFQDESVVDDSQLPKDRFSAERLKGVDSTLKIQPAELGDSAMYLCASSLGASGRWNEQFFGPGTRLTVL.

The genes are TRBV28 and TRBJ2-1; 11 bases are a match to TRBD2. This CDR3 is 17 amino acids long. J was trimmed by 1 base and V by 3 bases; bases with no gene match: 5. Germline V gene data show CDR1 as MDHEN and CDR2 as SYDVKM. As DNA, the CDR3 is TGTGCCAGCAGTTTCCTACTAGCGGGGGCTTCCTACAATGAGCAGTTCTTC. It yields the protein CASSFLLAGASYNEQFF.

With regard to this clone: Germline and junction disagree at one end, which may indicate a read error. The V gene is TRBV6-2 or TRBV6-3, the J gene TRBJ2-7; 7 bases are a match to TRBD1. CDR3 length: 15 residues. Germline loops: CDR1 MNHEY, CDR2 SVGEGT. CDR3 DNA sequence: TGTGCCAGCAGTCCCCCGGTACAGGGGTCCTCCGAGCAGTACTTC. Encoded protein: CASSPPVQGSSEQYF.

This clone was picked up many times. The V call is TRBV5-1, the J call TRBJ2-7; 9 bases map to TRBD2. CDR1 and CDR2 (germline): SGHRS, YFSETQ. This CDR3 has 14 residues. Trimming took 6 bases from V and 2 from J; bases not matched to a gene: 6. DNA for the CDR3: TGCGCCAGCACCCTTAGCGGGAGAGCCTACGAGCAGTACTTC. The encoded protein is CASTLSGRAYEQYF. Full variable domain (missing parts from reference TRBV5-1 and TRBJ2-7): KAGVTQTPRYLIKTRGQQVTLSCSPISGHRSVSWYQQTPGQGLQFLFEYFSETQRNKGNFPGRFSGRQFSNSRSEMNVSTLELGDSALYLCASTLSGRAYEQYFGPGTRLTVT.